These T cell receptor beta chains were read from a single sample in a study of CD8 T cells in ankylosing spondylitis. TCRdb reprocessed the 5' RACE reads via MiXCR and lists one record per CDR3 protein. The sample carries about 160,000 distinct CDR3 sequences, under 55% recorded once. Sequenced: synovial fluid, either unsorted or a sorted T cell fraction (not recorded which). These receptors all come from a male donor with ankylosing spondylitis. CDR3s include the opening cysteine and the closing phenylalanine or tryptophan. The D gene is left open where the match is weak. Not every row has a clone size; where given, it reads once, few, many or a size class.

>TRBV4-1|.|.|TRBJ2-1
TGCGCCAGCAGATCCGGTCGCCGTAACGCTGAGCAGTTCTTC
CASRSGRRNAEQFF
>TRBV6-1|TRBD1|.|TRBJ2-3
TGTGCCAGCATCCTGCAATCCGGGACAGGCGCCGATACGCAGTATTTT
CASILQSGTGADTQYF
>TRBV6-4|TRBD2|many|TRBJ2-1
TGTGCCAGCACTTCGACTAGCGATTCCTACAATGAGCAGTTCTTC
CASTSTSDSYNEQFF
>TRBV7-2|.|.|TRBJ2-3
TGTGCCAGCAGCTTAGCGGGCTTTCGCCGCCCTAGCACAGATACGCAGTATTTT
CASSLAGFRRPSTDTQYF
>TRBV4-1|.|.|TRBJ1-1
TGCGCCAGCAGCCAAGCACAGGGTAGGACTGAAGCTTTCTTT
CASSQAQGRTEAFF
>TRBV12-3/TRBV12-4|.|.|TRBJ2-1
TGTGCCAGCAGTTTTGAGTCCAAAAAGCCGGGGCCGAATCTCTACAATGAGCAGTTCTTC
CASSFESKKPGPNLYNEQFF
>TRBV27|TRBD1|few|TRBJ2-7
TGTGCCAGCAGTTACAGGGGGTCCTACGAGCAGTACTTC
CASSYRGSYEQYF
>TRBV3-1|.|many|TRBJ2-5
TGTGCCAGCAGCCAAGATTTAAGAGCGGCAGAGACCCAGTACTTC
CASSQDLRAAETQYF
>TRBV5-4|.|.|TRBJ2-1
TGTGCCAGCAGCAGCCCAGCGGACTCCTACAATGAGCAGTTCTTC
CASSSPADSYNEQFF
>TRBV12-3/TRBV12-4|.|.|TRBJ2-1
TGTGCCAGCACCCCTTGGGCGACTTATGAGCAGTTCTTC
CASTPWATYEQFF
>TRBV29-1|.|.|TRBJ2-1
TGCAGCGTTAGTCCCTCCCTGAATGAGCAGTTCTTC
CSVSPSLNEQFF
>TRBV11-3|.|few|TRBJ2-5
TGTGCCAGCAGCTTAACAGGATGGCAAGAGACCCAGTACTTC
CASSLTGWQETQYF
>TRBV7-9|.|.|TRBJ2-3
TGTGCCAGCAGCGCTTGGGACTTTATGACAGATACGCAGTATTTT
CASSAWDFMTDTQYF
>TRBV12-3/TRBV12-4|.|.|TRBJ1-2
TGTGCCAGCAGTTTATACAGGGTGACCTATGGCTACACCTTC
CASSLYRVTYGYTF
>TRBV2|TRBD1|.|TRBJ2-7
TGTGCCAGCAGTGAGTGGGGGCAGGGGGCTTACTCCTACGAGCAGTACTTC
CASSEWGQGAYSYEQYF
>TRBV6-5|.|.|TRBJ1-1
TGTGCCAGCAGTTACTCGCCAGGGGTTGACACTGAAGCTTTCTTT
CASSYSPGVDTEAFF
>TRBV10-3|.|few|TRBJ2-1
TGTGCCATCAGTGAGGGGGACTACAATGAGCAGTTCTTC
CAISEGDYNEQFF
>TRBV6-1|.|once|TRBJ1-5
TGTGCCAGCACCGAAGGGCCAGGGCTGGGCCCCCAGCATTTT
CASTEGPGLGPQHF
>TRBV6-4|.|many|TRBJ2-1
TGTGCCAGCGGATTTAGCGGAAGCTCCTACAATGAGCAGTTCTTC
CASGFSGSSYNEQFF
>TRBV15|.|.|TRBJ2-7
TGTGCCACCAGCAGAGTATCGCCGGCACCACCCTACGAGCAGTACTTC
CATSRVSPAPPYEQYF
>TRBV7-7|TRBD2|.|TRBJ2-2
TGTGCCAGCAGCGAGGGACTAGCGGGAGCGAACACCGGGGAGCTGTTTTTT
CASSEGLAGANTGELFF
>TRBV29-1|TRBD2|few|TRBJ2-1
TGCAGCGTTCTTGAGCGGGGGGCTTACAATGAGCAGTTCTTC
CSVLERGAYNEQFF
>TRBV20-1|TRBD2|.|TRBJ2-2
TGCAGTGCTAGAGACCCAGCGGGGGTAAACACCGGGGAGCTGTTTTTT
CSARDPAGVNTGELFF
>TRBV5-1|TRBD1|.|TRBJ2-3
TGCGCCAGCAGCTTGGTCTGGACAGGGAAAACAGATACGCAGTATTTT
CASSLVWTGKTDTQYF
>TRBV27|TRBD2|.|TRBJ2-1
TGTGCCAGCAGTTCTCGACTAGCGGGGTACAATGAGCAGTTCTTC
CASSSRLAGYNEQFF
>TRBV28|.|.|TRBJ1-4
TGTGCCAGCAGCTTGGGCTCGTGGGTAATGGCTAATGAAAAACTGTTTTTT
CASSLGSWVMANEKLFF
>TRBV5-1|.|.|TRBJ2-1
TGCGCCAGCAGCTTGCTGGATAGGGGTAATGAGCAGTTCTTC
CASSLLDRGNEQFF
>TRBV6-1|.|.|TRBJ1-5
TGTGCCAGCACTAACGGGAGGGGGAATCAGCCCCAGCATTTT
CASTNGRGNQPQHF
>TRBV2|.|.|TRBJ2-7
TGTGCCAGCAGTGAGATCTGGGGGTGGTCCTACGAGCAGTACTTC
CASSEIWGWSYEQYF
>TRBV10-3|.|few|TRBJ2-2
TGTGCCATCAGTGCAGTGGGCCACGCCGGGGAGCTGTTTTTT
CAISAVGHAGELFF
>TRBV7-6|.|once|TRBJ2-7
TGTGCCAGCAGCTTAAAGGGCAGGGCGGTCTATGCGCCCTACGAGCAGTACTTC
CASSLKGRAVYAPYEQYF
>TRBV6-5|TRBD1|.|TRBJ1-2
TGTGCCAGCAGTTACTCGGGCCAGGGGGCTTCTGGCTACACCTTC
CASSYSGQGASGYTF
>TRBV12-3/TRBV12-4|.|.|TRBJ2-3
TGTGCCAGCAGTCCGCTCATGACATGGGGATTCACAGATACGCAGTATTTT
CASSPLMTWGFTDTQYF
>TRBV15|.|.|TRBJ1-1
TGTGCCACCAGCAGAGATGTGAACACTGAAGCTTTCTTT
CATSRDVNTEAFF
>TRBV15|.|few|TRBJ2-7
TGTGCCACCAGCAGACTCGGAAGTAGCGAGCAGTACTTC
CATSRLGSSEQYF
>TRBV19|.|.|TRBJ2-3
TGTGCCAGTAGTATAGGATTTCCCTTCACAGATACGCAGTATTTT
CASSIGFPFTDTQYF
>TRBV5-6|.|few|TRBJ1-1
TGTGCCAGCGCGGGGGCAGGGAACACTGAAGCTTTCTTT
CASAGAGNTEAFF
>TRBV19|.|.|TRBJ2-1
TGTGCCAGTAGTGTGCCGGGACTTCAGAATGAGCAGTTCTTC
CASSVPGLQNEQFF
>TRBV29-1|TRBD1|few|TRBJ1-6
TGCAGCGTTGGATGGACAGGGGGCTTTCACAATTCACCCCTCCACTTT
CSVGWTGGFHNSPLHF
>TRBV12-3/TRBV12-4|.|.|TRBJ1-3
TGTGCCAGCAGCGTAGGGACATCGGTCTGGAACACCATATATTTT
CASSVGTSVWNTIYF
>TRBV4-3|.|few|TRBJ2-5
TGCGCCAGCAGCCAAGGGACAGACGCAGTCCAAGAGACCCAGTACTTC
CASSQGTDAVQETQYF
>TRBV6-2/TRBV6-3|TRBD2|.|TRBJ2-1
TGTGCCAGCAGATCCCATCTAGCGGGGGGGCAGGAGGAGCAGTTCTTC
CASRSHLAGGQEEQFF
>TRBV20-1|.|.|TRBJ2-1
TGCAGCCTGTTGATCAAGTACAATGAGCAGTTCTTC
CSLLIKYNEQFF
>TRBV4-1|.|.|TRBJ1-2
TGCGCCAGCAGCCAAGATCCTTGGGGTATAGCCAACTATGGCTACACCTTC
CASSQDPWGIANYGYTF
>TRBV19|.|.|TRBJ1-2
TGTGCCAGTAGTTCCCGTCTATCCGCCGGAGAGTTGGGTCAAAAACTGTATGGCTACACCTTC
CASSSRLSAGELGQKLYGYTF
>TRBV9|.|few|TRBJ1-4
TGTGCCAGCAGCCGCGCGGTCCGGGGGGGTAATGAAAAACTGTTTTTT
CASSRAVRGGNEKLFF
>TRBV15|.|.|TRBJ2-6
TGTGCCACCAGCAGAGCGACCCTTATATCTGGGGCCAACGTCCTGACTTTC
CATSRATLISGANVLTF
>TRBV25-1|.|few|TRBJ2-7
TGTGCCAGCAGTGGTACTAGCTACGAGCAGTACTTC
CASSGTSYEQYF
>TRBV2|.|many|TRBJ2-1
TGTGCCAGCAGTGAAAACAGGGGGGGGTACAATGAGCAGTTCTTC
CASSENRGGYNEQFF